This T cell receptor (beta chain) was recorded in a study of preoperative IRX-2 immunotherapy in early breast cancer. V was pared by 5 bases and J by 7 bases, with 7 bases of the junction left unmatched. Germline CDR1 and CDR2: MRHNA and SNTAGT. The CDR3 sequence is 14 residues long. Method: immunoSEQ multiplex PCR; TCRdb's copy keeps in-frame clones and lacks some. This table has tens of thousands of clones, roughly four fifths appearing once. This clone was seen a single time. The sample's treatment: preoperative locoregional IRX-2 cytokine immunotherapy. Samples came from a phase Ib trial of preoperative locoregional IRX-2 cytokine immunotherapy.

This TCR was sampled from a human donor with breast cancer. Sequenced here: lymph node tissue, sampled after IRX-2 immunotherapy. This chain links TRBV6-4 with TRBJ2-7; TRBD2 aligns across 11 bases. The CDR3 coding sequence is TGTGCCAGCAGTCCTATAGCGGGGGGGAAGGAGCAGTACTTC. Protein sequence: CASSPIAGGKEQYF.